This is a list of T cell receptor beta chains from one sample in a study of shared clonotypes between healthy human individuals. The table came from immunoSEQ multiplex PCR; TCRdb's copy has only in-frame clones and leaves some out. The sample shows some 1.5 million clones, more than 95% of them seen only once. The sample taken for sequencing was naive CD4+ T cells sorted from blood. These receptors all come from a man aged 25 to 40 in good health. Each CDR3 is given with its conserved first and last residue. The order of the fields is J gene, clone size, D gene, V gene, CDR3 protein, CDR3 DNA. A D gene is named only where the DNA matches it firmly. Expanded clones get a size class; other rows say once, few or many, or leave the size out.

TRBJ2-5	-	-	TRBV7-6	CASSVQETQYF	TGTGCCAGCAGCGTGCAGGAGACCCAGTACTTC
TRBJ2-7	-	TRBD1	TRBV19	CASSTGTGWSYEQYF	TGTGCCAGTAGTACCGGGACAGGTTGGTCCTACGAGCAGTACTTC
TRBJ2-2	-	-	TRBV28	CASSAGTGELFF	TGTGCCAGTTCGGCCGGCACCGGGGAGCTGTTTTTT
TRBJ1-2	-	-	TRBV5-1	CASSLERAYGYTF	TGCGCCAGCAGCTTGGAAAGGGCTTATGGCTACACCTTC
TRBJ2-5	-	-	TRBV4-1	CASSPLRSHQETQYF	TGCGCCAGCAGCCCCCTTCGGAGCCATCAAGAGACCCAGTACTTC
TRBJ1-2	-	TRBD1	TRBV7-8	CASSSQTPGQGVGYTF	TGTGCCAGCAGCTCACAAACGCCGGGACAGGGGGTTGGCTACACCTTC
TRBJ2-2	-	TRBD2	TRBV5-1	CASSLRWEGGTGELFF	TGCGCCAGCAGCTTGCGGTGGGAGGGCGGCACCGGGGAGCTGTTTTTT
TRBJ2-1	-	-	TRBV7-2	CASRDGSYNEQFF	TGTGCCAGCAGGGACGGCTCCTACAATGAGCAGTTCTTC
TRBJ1-5	-	-	TRBV2	CATASGTTNFPFNQPQHF	TGTGCCACCGCTTCCGGGACGACAAATTTCCCTTTCAATCAGCCCCAGCATTTT
TRBJ2-7	-	TRBD2	TRBV18	CASSPRAGGPYEQYF	TGTGCCAGCTCACCGAGAGCGGGAGGGCCCTACGAGCAGTACTTC
TRBJ2-3	-	TRBD2	TRBV28	CASSQVGLAGGFLDTQYF	TGTGCCAGCAGCCAAGTGGGACTAGCGGGAGGCTTTCTGGATACGCAGTATTTT
TRBJ1-2	-	-	TRBV12-5	CASGLVQLGRGRLDYGYTF	TGTGCTAGTGGTTTGGTACAGTTGGGCAGGGGAAGGTTGGACTATGGCTACACCTTC
TRBJ2-1	-	TRBD1	TRBV12-5	CASGSSPGTGDNEQFF	TGTGCTAGTGGTTCATCGCCCGGGACAGGGGACAATGAGCAGTTCTTC
TRBJ2-7	-	TRBD1	TRBV28	CASSLLGTGGYEQYF	TGTGCCAGCAGTTTATTGGGCACAGGGGGCTACGAGCAGTACTTC
TRBJ2-5	-	-	TRBV5-6	CASSLAGSGEWITVETQYF	TGTGCCAGCAGCTTGGCAGGCTCTGGGGAATGGATCACAGTAGAGACCCAGTACTTC
TRBJ2-2	-	-	TRBV19	CASSKRAGTPGELFF	TGTGCCAGTAGTAAACGAGCGGGTACCCCCGGGGAGCTGTTTTTT
TRBJ2-2	few	-	TRBV6-5	CASSYVTGELFF	TGTGCCAGCAGTTACGTCACCGGGGAGCTGTTTTTT
TRBJ2-7	-	TRBD1	TRBV5-4	CASSDRGSREQYF	TGTGCCAGCAGCGACAGGGGGAGTCGGGAGCAGTACTTC
TRBJ2-7	-	-	TRBV19	CASSIDRARDEQYF	TGTGCCAGTAGTATAGATCGGGCCAGGGACGAGCAGTACTTC
TRBJ2-6	-	TRBD1	TRBV29-1	CSAQRDRATSGANVLTF	TGCAGCGCCCAAAGGGACAGGGCGACCTCTGGGGCCAACGTCCTGACTTTC
TRBJ2-7	-	-	TRBV2	CASSPFSVEQYF	TGTGCCAGCAGTCCCTTTTCGGTTGAGCAGTACTTC
TRBJ2-5	-	-	TRBV18	CASSSLRQGETQYF	TGTGCCAGCTCAAGTCTCCGACAAGGAGAGACCCAGTACTTC
TRBJ1-1	-	-	TRBV5-1	CASSLFGDSEAFF	TGCGCCAGCAGCTTGTTCGGGGACTCTGAAGCTTTCTTT
TRBJ1-1	-	-	TRBV7-2	CASSLGARGAFF	TGTGCCAGCAGCTTAGGAGCTAGAGGAGCTTTCTTT
TRBJ2-2	once	-	TRBV7-8	CASSSGRTNTGELFF	TGTGCCAGCAGCTCTGGGCGGACGAACACCGGGGAGCTGTTTTTT
TRBJ2-7	-	TRBD1	TRBV28	CASRKPGQGGYEQYF	TGTGCCAGCAGAAAACCGGGACAGGGGGGCTACGAGCAGTACTTC
TRBJ1-3	-	-	TRBV9	CASSRLDTSGNTIYF	TGTGCCAGCAGCCGTCTCGACACCTCTGGAAACACCATATATTTT
TRBJ1-2	-	-	TRBV28	CASSLVQGGVEGYTF	TGTGCCAGCAGTTTAGTTCAGGGCGGGGTGGAAGGCTACACCTTC
TRBJ2-7	-	-	TRBV28	CASSLSVKRKRYF	TGTGCCAGCAGTTTAAGTGTGAAGCGGAAACGGTACTTC
TRBJ2-1	-	-	TRBV18	CASSPTWGDLGNEQFF	TGTGCCAGCTCACCAACTTGGGGGGATCTGGGCAATGAGCAGTTCTTC
TRBJ1-2	-	-	TRBV18	CASSKQGYTF	TGTGCCAGCTCAAAACAGGGCTACACCTTC
TRBJ2-1	-	TRBD1	TRBV29-1	CSVDRGQGAQEQFF	TGCAGCGTTGATAGGGGACAGGGGGCGCAGGAGCAGTTCTTC
TRBJ1-1	-	-	TRBV28	CASRTSLTEAFF	TGTGCCAGCAGGACCTCTCTAACTGAAGCTTTCTTT
TRBJ2-3	-	TRBD2	TRBV11-2	CASSPRGLAGTDTQYF	TGTGCCAGCAGCCCTAGAGGACTAGCAGGCACAGATACGCAGTATTTT
TRBJ1-2	once	TRBD1	TRBV30	CAWGHRDRIRANYGYTF	TGTGCCTGGGGACACCGGGACAGAATCCGAGCTAACTATGGCTACACCTTC
TRBJ2-1	-	-	TRBV5-6	CASSLLRSRSSYNEQFF	TGTGCCAGCAGCTTGTTGAGGTCGCGGAGCTCCTACAATGAGCAGTTCTTC
TRBJ1-5	-	TRBD1	TRBV10-2	CASSESGGPNQPQHF	TGCGCCAGCAGTGAATCAGGGGGGCCCAATCAGCCCCAGCATTTT
TRBJ2-7	-	TRBD2	TRBV7-3	CASSLGASGNEQYF	TGTGCCAGCAGCTTAGGGGCTAGCGGAAACGAGCAGTACTTC
TRBJ1-2	once	-	TRBV6-5	CASKPNRAPYYGYTF	TGTGCCAGCAAACCAAACAGGGCCCCATACTATGGCTACACCTTC
TRBJ2-5	-	TRBD1	TRBV6-1	CASSEVAGGLETQYF	TGTGCCAGCAGTGAAGTGGCAGGGGGCTTGGAGACCCAGTACTTC